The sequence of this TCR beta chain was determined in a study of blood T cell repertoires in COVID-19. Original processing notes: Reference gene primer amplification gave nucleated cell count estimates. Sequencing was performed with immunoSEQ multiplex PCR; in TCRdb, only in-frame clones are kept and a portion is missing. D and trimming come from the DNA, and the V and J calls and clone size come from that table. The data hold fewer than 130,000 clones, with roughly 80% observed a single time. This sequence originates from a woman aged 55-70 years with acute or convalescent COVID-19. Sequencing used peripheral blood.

CDR3 in DNA: TGTGCCAGCAGCTCTGGGGCGCAGGGGTTCACTGAAGCTTTCTTT. Translated, it gives CASSSGAQGFTEAFF. The chain joins TRBV11-2 to TRBJ1-1, with D maybe TRBD1 (6 bases). The CDR3 runs 15 residues. V gave up 4 bases and J gave up 4 bases, with 16 bases separating them. Germline lookup yields CDR1 SGHAT and CDR2 FQNNGV. Combining the CDR3 with reference TRBV11-2 and TRBJ1-1 gives the whole variable domain EAGVAQSPRYKIIEKRQSVAFWCNPISGHATLYWYQQILGQGPKLLIQFQNNGVVDDSQLPKDRFSAERLKGVDSTLKIQPAKLEDSAVYLCASSSGAQGFTEAFFGQGTRLTVV.